These 18 T cell receptor beta chains came from one sample sequenced in a study of T cells in Graves' hyperthyroidism and ophthalmopathy. Amplified regions were TCR beta CDR3 sequences from RNA transcripts. A first-round RT-PCR of the TCR CDR3 used the HTBI primer set. TCRdb fed the multiplex PCR reads into MiXCR, producing one record per CDR3 protein. Of hundreds of thousands of distinct CDR3 sequences detected, roughly 15% appear once; the ten largest clones hold under 15%. Sequencing was done on a sample of blood. All receptors come from a woman in her fifties or sixties with Graves' ophthalmopathy.

This clonotype was seen more than once but under ten times. The rearrangement uses TRBV19 and TRBJ1-5; no clear D gene. Deletions cut 8 bases from V and 2 bases from J, with 22 bases between. CDR3 length: 17 amino acids. Per the germline V gene, CDR1 is LNHDA and CDR2 is SQIVND (reference sequence). The CDR3 nucleotides are TGTGCCAGTCACTCCTTCGAGGGTCAGGACGGCAATCAGCCCCAGCATTTT. Its protein product is CASHSFEGQDGNQPQHF.

This clonotype was picked up many times. The chain carries TRBV3-1 and TRBJ1-3; TRBD1 might be the D (5 bases). The CDR3 spans 17 residues. V was clipped by 0 bases and J by 0 bases, with 12 bases between them. Germline V gene data show CDR1 as LGHDT and CDR2 as YNNKEL (reference sequence). The CDR3 DNA reads TGTGCCAGCAGCCAAGAGTGGGGCGCAGGCTCTGGAAACACCATATATTTT. It translates to CASSQEWGAGSGNTIYF.

This clonotype has only a few counts. The chain uses TRBV7-9 and TRBJ2-3; 12 nucleotides align to TRBD2. Germline CDR1 is SEHNR and CDR2 is FQNEAQ (reference sequence). The trim removed 2 bases at V and 5 bases at J, leaving 14 bases unmatched. This CDR3 has 19 residues. DNA for the CDR3: TGTGCCAGCAGCTTAACGCTTGGTCGACTAGCGGGAGCGGTAGATACGCAGTATTTT. Translated, it gives CASSLTLGRLAGAVDTQYF. Drawing the rest from reference TRBV7-9 and TRBJ2-3, the complete variable domain is DTGVSQNPRHKITKRGQNVTFRCDPISEHNRLYWYRQTLGQGPEFLTYFQNEAQLEKSRLLSDRFSAERPKGSFSTLEIQRTEQGDSAMYLCASSLTLGRLAGAVDTQYFGPGTRLTVL.

This clonotype has more than one count but fewer than ten. The V and J genes are TRBV7-9 and TRBJ1-6; D remains ambiguous. With 5 bases removed from V and 9 bases from J, the gap between germline ends came to 11 bases. CDR3 size: 13 residues. Germline CDR1 is SEHNR and CDR2 is FQNEAQ (reference sequence). The CDR3 DNA reads TGTGCCAGCAGCCCTCTGGAGGGTTCACCCCTCCACTTT. Translating it yields CASSPLEGSPLHF.

This clonotype was observed a handful of times. The V call is TRBV6-1, the J call TRBJ1-5, with 7 bases identical to TRBD1. V dropped 6 bases and J dropped 7; count of bases not matched to a gene: 18. The CDR3 extends over 17 amino acids. Germline V gives CDR1 MNHNS, CDR2 SASEGT. CDR3 bases: TGTGCCAGCAGGAGACTCACCGACAGGGTCGTTAGGCAGCCCCAGCATTTT. It codes for CASRRLTDRVVRQPQHF.

The chain has TRBV20-1 and TRBJ1-2, with D tentatively TRBD1 (5 bases). Germline V lookup: CDR1 DFQATT, CDR2 SNEGSKA (reference sequence). V was cut by 3 bases and J by 8 bases, with 13 bases left in between. CDR3 size: 12 residues. The CDR3 coding sequence is TGCAGTGCTAGCCGGGGGGTTCAAGGCTACACCTTC. This translates into CSASRGVQGYTF.

This clonotype was recorded a few times. The chain joins TRBV10-3 to TRBJ2-3; TRBD1 matches at 10 bases. This CDR3 contains 16 residues. J lost 3 bases, V lost 4 bases, and 7 bases had no gene match. Germline CDR1 is ENHRY and CDR2 is SYGVKD. The CDR3 region is CAISGQGAKWTDTQYF. The CDR3 region has the DNA TGTGCCATCAGTGGACAGGGGGCGAAGTGGACAGATACGCAGTATTTT.

This clonotype has ten or more counts. The chain uses TRBV7-8 and TRBJ1-3, with 8 nucleotides matching TRBD1. Losses at the gene ends were 4 bases for V and 3 bases for J; bases not matched to a gene: 2. This CDR3 contains 14 residues. Per the germline V gene, CDR1 is SGHVS and CDR2 is FQNEAQ. In nucleotides, the CDR3 is TGTGCCAGCAGCTACGGGACAGGTGGAAACACCATATATTTT. It codes for CASSYGTGGNTIYF.

The chain is built from TRBV20-1 and TRBJ2-2; 11 bases line up with TRBD2. Germline values: CDR1 DFQATT, CDR2 SNEGSKA (reference sequence). With 0 bases clipped from V and 6 bases from J, the junction kept 6 bases outside the gene matches. This CDR3 contains 16 residues. CDR3 DNA sequence: TGCAGTGCTAGAGATCCACTAGCGGGAGATGCCGGGGAGCTGTTTTTT. Its translation: CSARDPLAGDAGELFF.

This chain links TRBV20-1 with TRBJ2-2; a weak D match, TRBD1 (5 bases). The V gene lost 5 bases and the J gene lost 6 bases, with 13 bases spanning the gap. Germline V lookup: CDR1 DFQATT, CDR2 SNEGSKA (reference sequence). The CDR3 totals 13 residues. Here the CDR3 reads CSARSGAAGELFF. CDR3 DNA sequence: TGCAGTGCTCGAAGTGGGGCGGCCGGGGAGCTGTTTTTT.

This clonotype was seen a handful of times. J is TRBJ2-7 and V is TRBV5-1; D perhaps matches TRBD1 (6 bases). The length of the CDR3 is 13 residues. The germline gives CDR1 SGHRS, CDR2 YFSETQ. Trimming shortened V by 4 bases and J by 6 bases, and 14 bases separated the two germline ends. The CDR3 bases are TGCGCCAGCAGCAACACCGCAGGGGCCGAGCAGTACTTC. It yields the protein CASSNTAGAEQYF.

This clonotype was picked up many times. The J gene is TRBJ2-7, the V gene TRBV27, with TRBD2 identical over 8 bases. The germline V gene encodes CDR1 MNHEY and CDR2 SMNVEV (reference sequence). Trimming removed 3 bases from V and 4 bases from J; junction bases left unmatched: 5. This CDR3 is 14 amino acids long. The CDR3 is CASSFTGLGYEQYF. The CDR3 nucleotides are TGTGCCAGCAGTTTCACGGGACTAGGGTACGAGCAGTACTTC.

The sample holds a few counts of this clonotype. The rearrangement links TRBV24-1 to TRBJ2-1; D is perhaps TRBD2 (6 bases). The V end lost 3 bases, the J end lost 4 bases, and 9 bases lay between the germline ends. CDR1 and CDR2 from the germline V gene are KGHDR and SFDVKD. The CDR3 consists of 14 residues. The CDR3 DNA follows: TGTGCCACCAGTGATCTCCGGGGGTACAATGAGCAGTTCTTC. It encodes CATSDLRGYNEQFF.

This clonotype was found a few times. A much larger clone lies one base from this, so it may be a read error. The chain uses TRBV7-2 and TRBJ2-1; D perhaps matches TRBD1 (6 bases). CDR3 length equals 16 residues. Germline V CDR1 and CDR2: SGHTA, FQGNSA. The CDR3 sequence: CASSPPWGGGDNEQSF. The CDR3 DNA reads TGTGCCAGCAGCCCCCCTTGGGGTGGTGGGGACAATGAGCAGTCCTTC.

In its sample, this clonotype was seen a few times. The chain joins TRBV4-3 to TRBJ2-1; TRBD2 matches at 10 bases. V lost 2 bases, J lost 7 bases, and 8 bases stayed unmatched. This CDR3 contains 16 residues. Germline CDR1 is LGHNA and CDR2 is YSLEER. CDR3 sequence: CASSQTLAGVHNEQFF. CDR3 bases: TGCGCCAGCAGCCAAACGCTAGCGGGAGTTCATAATGAGCAGTTCTTC.

The CDR3 spells CSAIGLAGGIGTDTQYF. The CDR3, as DNA: TGCAGTGCTATCGGACTAGCGGGAGGAATCGGCACAGATACGCAGTATTTT. This chain joins TRBV20-1 and TRBJ2-3, with TRBD2 identical over 14 bases. Germline CDR1 and CDR2: DFQATT and SNEGSKA (reference sequence). The CDR3 length is 17 residues. The trim removed 4 bases at V and 1 base at J, leaving 7 bases unmatched.

This clonotype appeared many times. The chain joins TRBV28 to TRBJ2-1; TRBD2 agrees at 13 bases. The CDR3 is 16 amino acids. Germline V gives CDR1 MDHEN, CDR2 SYDVKM. V gave up 7 bases and J gave up 1 base; unmatched junction bases: 4. The CDR3 protein is CASTGGLAGSYNEQFF. CDR3 DNA: TGTGCCAGCACAGGGGGACTAGCGGGATCCTACAATGAGCAGTTCTTC.

This clonotype was recorded many times. The chain has TRBV12-3 or TRBV12-4 and TRBJ2-7, with D perhaps matching TRBD2 (5 bases). Trimming pared 5 bases from V and 4 bases from J, leaving 15 bases between. The CDR3 loop spans 14 amino acids. CDR3 protein: CASSPLTGRYEQYF. In nucleotides, the CDR3 is TGTGCCAGCAGTCCCCTGACGGGGAGATACGAGCAGTACTTC.